This paragraph reports one T cell receptor (beta chain). Its antigen is unknown. The table came from immunoSEQ multiplex PCR; TCRdb's copy has only in-frame clones and leaves some out. There are 55,000 to 80,000 clones in the sample; around 77% occur only once, and roughly 1.5% lies in the top ten. This sample stems from a study of T cell repertoires and HLA-DP antigens. Sequences were obtained from CD4+ T cells from PBMCs. The sequence was obtained from a man between 60 and 75 years old in good health and CMV-seronegative.

The CDR3 loop is CASSSGQPGIYGYTF. The CDR3 DNA is TGTGCCAGCAGCTCGGGACAGCCCGGGATTTATGGCTACACCTTC. The V gene is TRBV7-2, the J gene TRBJ1-2, with TRBD1 matching over 7 bases. V shed 4 bases, J shed 5 bases, and the junction held 10 bases outside the gene matches. The CDR3 sequence is 15 residues long. Looked up from germline, CDR1 is SGHTA and CDR2 is FQGNSA. The full variable domain, its missing parts supplied by reference TRBV7-2 and TRBJ1-2, is GAGVSQSPSNKVTEKGKDVELRCDPISGHTALYWYRQSLGQGLEFLIYFQGNSAPDKSGLPSDRFSAERTGGSVSTLTIQRTQQEDSAVYLCASSSGQPGIYGYTFGSGTRLTVV.